The 18 T cell receptor beta chains presented below share a single source sample, sequenced in a study of T cell responses to AZD1222 COVID-19 vaccine. The table came from immunoSEQ multiplex PCR; TCRdb's copy has only in-frame clones and leaves some out. The sample has about 130,000 clones, approximately 91% seen once. The sample consisted of peripheral blood, taken 28 days after the second AZD1222 dose. Source of these receptors: an adult who received the AZD1222 COVID-19 vaccine.

J is TRBJ1-6 and V is TRBV27; TRBD1 might be the D (5 bases). Trimming left V 5 bases short and J 12 bases short, with 14 bases between. Germline V gene data show CDR1 as MNHEY and CDR2 as SMNVEV (reference sequence). The CDR3 loop spans 13 amino acids. CDR3 coding DNA: TGTGCCAGCAGTGCCCAGGGACCCCTACCCCTCCACTTT. As protein: CASSAQGPLPLHF.

The chain carries TRBV19 and TRBJ1-5; 7 bases agree with TRBD1. The CDR3 contains 12 residues. Germline V lookup: CDR1 LNHDA, CDR2 SQIVND (reference sequence). For the CDR3, the DNA is TGTGCGACAGGGCGAGGCAATCAGCCCCAGCATTTT. Amino acids: CATGRGNQPQHF.

V usage is TRBV5-1 and J usage is TRBJ2-5; 11 bases align to TRBD2. Germline V gene sequence: CDR1 SGHRS, CDR2 YFSETQ. Germline trimming cut 4 bases from V and 1 base from J; bases unmatched to any gene: 3. This CDR3 is 15 amino acids long. The CDR3 bases are TGCGCCAGCAGCGTGACTAGCGGGGCCCAAGAGACCCAGTACTTC. It codes for CASSVTSGAQETQYF.

The CDR3 loop is CASSDRASYEQYF. DNA for the CDR3: TGTGCCAGCTCGGACAGGGCCTCCTACGAGCAGTACTTC. The rearrangement links TRBV5-6 to TRBJ2-7; 8 bases match TRBD1. Unmatched junction bases numbered 3, after V lost 7 bases and J lost 0 bases. This CDR3 contains 13 residues. Looked up from germline, CDR1 is SGHDT and CDR2 is YYEEEE.

The rearrangement joins TRBV5-1 to TRBJ2-1; 8 positions agree with TRBD2. The germline CDR1 and CDR2 sequences are SGHRS and YFSETQ. V gave up 6 bases and J gave up 4 bases; unmatched junction bases: 3. This CDR3 is 13 amino acids long. The chain's CDR3 is CASTREGYNEQFF. CDR3 nucleotide sequence: TGCGCCAGCACCCGGGAGGGGTACAATGAGCAGTTCTTC.

CDR3 nucleotides: TGTGCCAGTAGTATATTGGGGTACGGCGCCACTGAAGCTTTCTTT. This encodes CASSILGYGATEAFF. The chain recombines TRBV19 with TRBJ1-1, with D uncertain. The CDR3 contains 15 residues. The germline V and J ends were trimmed by 2 bases and 4 bases, with 14 bases remaining between them. The germline CDR1 and CDR2 sequences are LNHDA and SQIVND (reference sequence).

This sequence joins TRBV5-1 and TRBJ2-7, with a tentative D call TRBD1 (6 bases). In germline, CDR1 is SGHRS, CDR2 YFSETQ. The CDR3 is 14 residues long. Deletions cut 3 bases from V and 3 bases from J, with 13 bases between. The CDR3 DNA follows: TGCGCCAGCAGCTCAATTCCGGACAGCTACGAGCAGTACTTC. It yields the protein CASSSIPDSYEQYF.

V and J are TRBV7-2 and TRBJ2-5; D is ambiguous. Germline values: CDR1 SGHTA, CDR2 FQGNSA. The length of the CDR3 is 12 residues. V was pared by 6 bases and J by 4 bases, with 9 bases between. Written as DNA, the CDR3 is TGTGCCAGCAGAAACTACGGAGAGACCCAGTACTTC. Protein product: CASRNYGETQYF. The full variable domain, with the rest looked up from reference TRBV7-2 and TRBJ2-5, is GAGVSQSPSNKVTEKGKDVELRCDPISGHTALYWYRQSLGQGLEFLIYFQGNSAPDKSGLPSDRFSAERTGGSVSTLTIQRTQQEDSAVYLCASRNYGETQYFGPGTRLLVL.

The chain employs TRBV5-4 and TRBJ2-7; 11 bases line up with TRBD2. V shed 4 bases, J shed 0 bases, and the junction held 3 bases outside the gene matches. CDR3 length: 15 residues. The germline gives CDR1 SGHNT, CDR2 YYREEE (reference sequence). The CDR3, as DNA: TGTGCCAGCAGCGTCACTAGCGGGGGCTCCTACGAGCAGTACTTC. Translated, it gives CASSVTSGGSYEQYF. Full variable domain (outside the CDR3, taken from reference TRBV5-4 and TRBJ2-7): ETGVTQSPTHLIKTRGQQVTLRCSSQSGHNTVSWYQQALGQGPQFIFQYYREEENGRGNFPPRFSGLQFPNYSSELNVNALELDDSALYLCASSVTSGGSYEQYFGPGTRLTVT.

CDR3 loop: CASSSGTSGIEQYF. In DNA, the CDR3 is TGTGCCAGCAGCTCCGGGACTAGCGGGATTGAGCAGTACTTC. V usage is TRBV7-7 and J usage is TRBJ2-7; TRBD2 matches 13 bases. The CDR3 spans 14 residues. Germline-derived CDR1 and CDR2 are SSHAT and FNYEAQ (reference sequence). V was clipped by 4 bases and J by 7 bases; unmatched bases: 4.

This clone showed up just once. The rearrangement uses TRBV7-9 and TRBJ1-5; D is possibly TRBD1 (6 bases). CDR3 size: 15 residues. V dropped 4 bases and J dropped 6 bases, with 16 bases sitting between them. Per germline, CDR1 SEHNR and CDR2 FQNEAQ (reference sequence). CDR3 in amino acids: CASSSGHLTSQPQHF. The CDR3 DNA sequence: TGTGCCAGCAGCTCGGGACACCTAACGAGTCAGCCCCAGCATTTT.

This chain links TRBV2 with TRBJ1-2; tentatively, D is TRBD1 (5 bases). This CDR3 has 12 residues. V was cut by 5 bases and J by 7 bases, with 11 bases left in between. Germline V gene sequence: CDR1 SNHLY, CDR2 FYNNEI. The CDR3 DNA sequence: TGTGCCAGCAGTCGGAAGGGGCTTGGCTACACCTTC. This sequence encodes CASSRKGLGYTF.

The chain combines TRBV5-1 with TRBJ1-1; 9 nucleotides agree with TRBD1. J lost 4 bases, V lost 3 bases, and 7 bases had no gene match. The CDR3 runs to 15 residues. Germline-derived CDR1 and CDR2 are SGHRS and YFSETQ. CDR3 sequence (DNA): TGCGCCAGCAGCTCGCGGACAGGGGTAGGCACTGAAGCTTTCTTT. It translates to CASSSRTGVGTEAFF.

The chain joins TRBV27 to TRBJ1-5; D not resolved. The CDR3 totals 15 residues. Germline V gives CDR1 MNHEY, CDR2 SMNVEV (reference sequence). V lost 0 bases and J lost 0, with 6 bases in between. The DNA for the CDR3 is TGTGCCAGCAGTTTATCACAGAATAGCAATCAGCCCCAGCATTTT. This sequence encodes CASSLSQNSNQPQHF.

The J gene is TRBJ2-7, the V gene TRBV2; the D gene could be TRBD1 or TRBD2 (5 bases each). V shed 2 bases and J shed 3 bases, with 11 bases lying between them. The CDR3 totals 14 residues. Germline V gives CDR1 SNHLY, CDR2 FYNNEI. The CDR3 region is CASSETIGGYEQYF. In DNA, the CDR3 is TGTGCCAGCAGTGAAACTATTGGGGGCTACGAGCAGTACTTC.

The genes are TRBV5-4 and TRBJ2-7, with D possibly matching TRBD2 (6 bases). V lost 3 bases and J lost 4, with 14 bases in between. CDR1 is SGHNT and CDR2 is YYREEE in the germline V gene (reference sequence). The CDR3 contains 14 residues. The CDR3 sequence is CASSSRGGSYEQYF. The CDR3, as DNA: TGTGCCAGCAGCTCTAGGGGAGGATCGTACGAGCAGTACTTC.

The chain carries TRBV7-6 and TRBJ2-1; a possible D gene is TRBD2 (5 bases). Germline V gives CDR1 SGHVS, CDR2 FNYEAQ. CDR3 length equals 15 residues. With 3 bases removed from V and 6 bases from J, the gap between germline ends came to 15 bases. The CDR3 nucleotides are TGTGCCAGCAGCTTTGTTTCGGGATTCGGCAATGAGCAGTTCTTC. Protein sequence: CASSFVSGFGNEQFF.

J is TRBJ1-2 and V is TRBV27; D may be TRBD1 (5 bases). The length of the CDR3 is 15 residues. The germline V and J ends were trimmed by 6 bases and 8 bases, with 22 bases remaining between them. Per germline, CDR1 MNHEY and CDR2 SMNVEV (reference sequence). CDR3 loop: CASSSGQGVFWGYTF. CDR3 in DNA: TGTGCCAGCAGCTCGGGGCAGGGTGTTTTCTGGGGCTACACCTTC.